This TCR beta chain is from a study of cytomegalovirus exposure and HLA in healthy donors. Study findings and constraints: Sequencing had likely introduced a cluster of highly shared sequence variants as an artifact. Rare TCR sequences predominated, though certain public TCRs were found in many donors.

A multiplex PCR was run with 60 Vbeta primers and 13 Jbeta primers. Only in-frame clones appear in the TCRdb table, and some are missing; sequencing was by immunoSEQ multiplex PCR. This table has around 140,000 clones, more than 55% appearing once. Concerning this clone itself: Antigen unknown.

V lost 6 bases to trimming and J lost 8 bases, with 8 bases between them. Per germline, CDR1 MGHDK and CDR2 SYGVNS. This CDR3 is built from 11 residues. The clonotype was recovered from a woman in her sixties or seventies in good health and CMV-seronegative. The source material was PBMCs. The chain links TRBV25-1 to TRBJ1-3; D is ambiguous. The CDR3: CASRSLDTIYF. The CDR3 DNA is TGTGCCAGCAGGAGTTTAGACACCATATATTTT.